The sequence of this T cell receptor (beta chain) was determined in a study of post-analysis software for immune sequencing data. Study-level background: Clinical courses comprised relapsing-remitting, secondary progressive and progressive-relapsing multiple sclerosis. Study-wide results and caveats: For normalized Chao1 diversity, multiple sclerosis patients scored significantly lower than controls did. In patients, TRBV5-6, TRBV5-1 and TRBV20-1 belonged to five or six TRBV segments found more frequently than in controls.

Trimming took off 5 bases at V and 1 base at J, with 11 bases between the two ends. The CDR3 has 14 residues. Unique molecular identifiers had been added to the TCR beta cDNA libraries. MiXCR, applied by TCRdb to the PCR reads, yields one record per CDR3 protein. Found here are fewer than 700,000 distinct CDR3 sequences, 44% of them singletons; the top ten hold more than 1.5%. With respect to this clonotype: What it recognizes is unknown.

The genes are TRBV12-3 or TRBV12-4 and TRBJ2-5; perhaps TRBD2 as D (5 bases). This sequence was found in a girl between 5 and 17 years old with multiple sclerosis. Sequencing input: blood. The CDR3 DNA reads TGTGCCAGCAGTGGTGGCGGGTTCCAAGAGACCCAGTACTTC. Translating it yields CASSGGGFQETQYF.